This entry concerns a single T cell receptor beta chain. Its target is unknown. The limits of the CDR3 on the DNA are not certain, so only TCRdb's listed CDR3 is given. Donors were healthy Caucasian individuals from Russia aged roughly 6 to 100. Staff drew approximately 9.7 milliliters of peripheral blood from each donor. A second PCR, run for about 6 to 12 cycles, used a sample-barcoded 5' primer plus a J-beta primer mix. TCRdb reprocessed the 5' RACE reads via MiXCR and lists one record per CDR3 protein. The sample consists of over 700,000 distinct CDR3 sequences, about 55% of them appearing once. This sample was included in a study of blood T cells in healthy people across ages. Germline lookup yields CDR1 MNHEY and CDR2 SVGAGI. The CDR3 contains 14 residues when both ends are counted. Study-level points and caveats: Samples with more naive T cells showed higher observed beta diversity. Researchers said unsorted PBMCs prevented a conclusive naive versus antigen-experienced comparison.

The chain couples TRBV6-5 to TRBJ2-7; the table's TRBD1 call for D was not verified on the DNA. The TCR sequence derives from a man older than 75 in good health. The sample consisted of blood. CDR3 sequence reads: CASSTSPGFSEQYF.